A single sample gave rise to the 22 T cell receptor beta chains below, sequenced in a study of T cell repertoires in cytomegalovirus infection. One entry per CDR3 protein, called by TCRdb with MiXCR from the reads. In the table there are fewer than 550,000 distinct CDR3 sequences, about a third of which are singletons. Material for sequencing was PBMCs. These receptor sequences come from a human donor in good health (CMV status not recorded). Some clones in this sample may be carry-over from other donors' samples.

This clonotype was found a few times. CDR3 sequence: CASGLAGGLEELFF. CDR3 coding DNA: TGTGCCAGCGGACTAGCGGGGGGGCTGGAGGAGCTGTTTTTT. V usage is TRBV6-6 and J usage is TRBJ2-2; TRBD2 aligns across 15 bases. Germline V gene data show CDR1 as MNHNY and CDR2 as SVGAGI (reference sequence). CDR3 length: 14 residues. V trimming: 8 bases; J trimming: 10 bases; junction bases outside the gene matches: 5.

Turning to this clonotype: Relative to the germline gene, one junction end is altered; a read error may explain this. The genes are TRBV20-1 and TRBJ1-2, with 9 bases lining up with TRBD1. This CDR3 has 13 residues. CDR1 DFQATT and CDR2 SNEGSKA come from the germline V gene (reference sequence). Written as DNA, the CDR3 is TGCAGTGCATCGGACAGGGGAAAGGGAGGCTCCACCTTC. This gives the protein CSASDRGKGGSTF.

This sequence joins TRBV6-1 and TRBJ1-4; 9 nucleotides align to TRBD1. Germline V gene data show CDR1 as MNHNS and CDR2 as SASEGT. J was trimmed by 6 bases and V by 8 bases; bases with no gene match: 4. CDR3 size: 13 residues. DNA of the CDR3: TGTGCCAGCGAAAGGGACAGGGATGAAAAACTGTTTTTT. The encoded protein is CASERDRDEKLFF.

In its sample, this clonotype was seen once. The CDR3 end shows no conserved phenylalanine or tryptophan, and so a read error is likely. The chain recombines TRBV7-2 with TRBJ1-2; D is possibly TRBD1 (6 bases). The CDR3 consists of 15 residues. Germline assignment: CDR1 SGHTA and CDR2 FQGNSA. The DNA of the CDR3 is TGTGACAGCAGCCCTGGGGGCAAATTTGGTTACGGCTACACCTTA. Its translation is CDSSPGGKFGYGYTL.

This clonotype has at least ten counts. The gene calls are TRBV7-8 and TRBJ2-1; 9 positions agree with TRBD2. CDR3 size: 16 residues. Trimming took 5 bases from V and 5 from J; bases not matched to a gene: 10. The germline gives CDR1 SGHVS, CDR2 FQNEAQ. CDR3 in amino acids: CASSKAGGLANNEQFF. In nucleotides, the CDR3 is TGTGCCAGCAGCAAAGCGGGGGGTCTGGCTAACAATGAGCAGTTCTTC.

This clonotype was recorded many times. This chain uses TRBV7-2 with TRBJ1-5; no definite D call. The CDR3 is 14 residues long. Germline CDR1 is SGHTA and CDR2 is FQGNSA. The germline V and J ends were trimmed by 3 bases and 3 bases, with 9 bases remaining between them. CDR3 sequence: CASSFGRDNQPQHF. CDR3 nucleotide sequence: TGTGCCAGCAGCTTTGGGCGGGACAATCAGCCCCAGCATTTT.

A word on this clonotype: Given a much more abundant clone one base away, this may be a read error. This chain links TRBV7-9 with TRBJ2-3; 7 nucleotides align to TRBD1. The germline gives CDR1 SEHNR, CDR2 FQNEAQ (reference sequence). CDR3 length equals 13 residues. CDR3 amino acids: CDSSLGGTGTQYF. In DNA form, the CDR3 reads TGTGACAGCAGCTTAGGGGGCACAGGGACGCAGTATTTT.

On this clonotype: A read error may be the cause here, since a much bigger clone is one base away. This sequence joins TRBV4-1 and TRBJ1-4; the D is unclear. There are 15 residues in the CDR3. The germline CDR1 and CDR2 sequences are MGHRA and YSYEKL. In DNA form, the CDR3 reads TGCGCCAGCAGCCAAGACGGCAGTCCTAATGAAACACTGTTTTTT. Its protein product is CASSQDGSPNETLFF.

The V and J genes are TRBV12-3 or TRBV12-4 and TRBJ2-3; the D call may be TRBD1 or TRBD2 (5 bases each). Trimming pared 1 base from V and 5 bases from J, leaving 10 bases between. This CDR3 has 14 residues. The CDR3 here is CASSLGGSRDTQYF. In DNA form, the CDR3 reads TGTGCCAGCAGTTTAGGGGGGTCTCGAGATACGCAGTATTTT.

The genes are TRBV25-1 and TRBJ2-2; 10 bases are shared with TRBD1. V was pared by 2 bases and J by 4 bases, with 4 bases of the junction left unmatched. The CDR3 extends over 16 amino acids. Germline CDR1 and CDR2: MGHDK and SYGVNS. The CDR3 spells CASSERDRGPTGELFF. CDR3 in DNA: TGTGCCAGCAGTGAAAGGGACAGGGGTCCCACCGGGGAGCTGTTTTTT.

This clonotype has only a few counts. This rearrangement joins TRBV20-1 to TRBJ1-1; 9 bases map to TRBD1. The germline CDR1 and CDR2 sequences are DFQATT and SNEGSKA (reference sequence). With 6 bases clipped from V and 4 bases from J, the junction kept 3 bases outside the gene matches. The length of the CDR3 is 12 residues. The CDR3 bases are TGCAGTGCCATGGACAGGGGCACTGAAGCTTTCTTT. Translated: CSAMDRGTEAFF.

This clonotype turned up a few times. The rearrangement joins TRBV6-5 to TRBJ1-5; 7 nucleotides align to TRBD1. Germline V gene sequence: CDR1 MNHEY, CDR2 SVGAGI. With V trimmed by 8 bases and J by 2 bases, 3 bases remained unmatched. The CDR3 consists of 13 residues. The CDR3 DNA reads TGTGCCAGCGGGACAGAGGGCAATCAGCCCCAGCATTTT. Protein: CASGTEGNQPQHF.

This chain joins TRBV7-6 and TRBJ2-5, with 10 bases identical to TRBD2. The CDR3 runs 13 residues. Trimming at V came to 5 bases and at J to 8 bases, leaving 5 bases not matched to a gene. Germline V lookup: CDR1 SGHVS, CDR2 FNYEAQ. CDR3 sequence (DNA): TGTGCCAGCAGCCCCGGACTAGCGGATACCCAGTACTTC. Residues: CASSPGLADTQYF.

The rearrangement uses TRBV15 and TRBJ2-3; D is uncertain. This CDR3 is 16 amino acids long. Per the germline V gene, CDR1 is LNHNV and CDR2 is YYDKDF (reference sequence). V lost 2 bases and J 2 bases, leaving 14 bases between the germline ends. The CDR3 DNA sequence: TGTGCCACCAGCAGATCCCACCGCGAATACACAGATACGCAGTATTTT. This translates into CATSRSHREYTDTQYF.

This clonotype has a count of ten or more. The V and J genes are TRBV29-1 and TRBJ2-1; D may be TRBD2 (7 bases). This CDR3 region has 13 residues. V dropped 6 bases and J dropped 7 bases, with 16 bases sitting between them. Germline V CDR1 and CDR2: SQVTM, ANQGSEA. The CDR3 loop reads CSVAEGGPNEQFF. Written as DNA, the CDR3 is TGCAGCGTGGCCGAGGGGGGGCCAAATGAGCAGTTCTTC.

Remarks on this clonotype: In this CDR3 the conserved last residue, phenylalanine or tryptophan, is missing, so a read error is likely. The chain recombines TRBV7-6 with TRBJ2-2; D possibly corresponds to TRBD2 (6 bases). CDR1 is SGHVS and CDR2 is FNYEAQ in the germline V gene. V was shortened by 5 bases and J by 1 base, with 14 bases between the two germline ends. The CDR3 has 16 amino acids. Written as DNA, the CDR3 is TGTGCCAGCAGCCTGGGCGGGGTGCAGAACACCGGGGAGCTGTTTTTG. This sequence encodes CASSLGGVQNTGELFL.

The chain employs TRBV6-6 and TRBJ2-3; 12 bases agree with TRBD2. With 8 bases clipped from V and 0 bases from J, the junction kept 9 bases outside the gene matches. The germline gives CDR1 MNHNY, CDR2 SVGAGI (reference sequence). This CDR3 spans 17 amino acids. CDR3 sequence (DNA): TGTGCCAGCCAAAGACTAGCGGGGGCCCATAGCACAGATACGCAGTATTTT. It codes for CASQRLAGAHSTDTQYF.

On this clonotype: This clone may be a read error of a much larger clone one base away. V gene TRBV6-6 combines with J gene TRBJ2-1; TRBD2 is a possible D gene (6 bases). Germline V gives CDR1 MNHNY, CDR2 SVGAGI (reference sequence). CDR3 length: 15 amino acids. In DNA, the CDR3 is TGTGACAGCAGTGGAGGCCCGACTAGATACAATGAGCAGTTCTTC. Its translation: CDSSGGPTRYNEQFF.

This clonotype was detected a few times. The chain joins TRBV20-1 to TRBJ2-7; D is unresolved. Between the trimmed V and J ends, which lost 2 bases and 3 bases, there was a span of 11 bases. CDR3 length: 13 amino acids. The V gene's germline CDR1 is DFQATT and CDR2 SNEGSKA (reference sequence). This CDR3 is CSARTTTDYEQYF. CDR3 nucleotide sequence: TGCAGTGCTAGAACCACAACGGACTACGAGCAGTACTTC.

J is TRBJ2-1 and V is TRBV6-1; 7 bases are shared with TRBD1. V lost 6 bases to trimming and J lost 7 bases; unmatched junction nucleotides: 27. The CDR3 sequence is 20 residues long. Germline-derived CDR1 and CDR2 are MNHNS and SASEGT. CDR3 residues: CASRPLALTGDETGRNEQFF. The DNA of the CDR3 is TGTGCCAGCAGACCTCTGGCCTTAACAGGGGACGAAACGGGTCGGAATGAGCAGTTCTTC.

V is TRBV20-1 and J is TRBJ1-5; the D gene is possibly TRBD1 (6 bases). The CDR3 length is 14 residues. Trimming took off 0 bases at V and 11 bases at J, with 17 bases between the two ends. Germline CDR1 is DFQATT and CDR2 is SNEGSKA (reference sequence). CDR3 sequence (DNA): TGCAGTGCTAGAGATAGTACAGGGTTGGTTTCCCAGCATTTT. Residues: CSARDSTGLVSQHF.

The chain links TRBV5-8 to TRBJ1-5, with D perhaps TRBD1 (5 bases). The J call may be in error: the DNA end matches TRBJ2-3 better. Germline-derived CDR1 and CDR2 are SGHTS and YDEGEE. The CDR3 consists of 16 residues. The CDR3 DNA reads TGTGCCAGCAGCCCAAGGGCAGGGATCCCAAATCAGCCCCAGTATTTT. It specifies CASSPRAGIPNQPQYF.